This T cell receptor (beta chain) was identified in a study of T cell repertoires in cytomegalovirus infection. The study, taken as a whole, reports: Cumulative public TCR beta family frequency identified carriers of CMV plus the relevant HLA. CMV-specific TCR beta clonotypes restricted by HLA-C dominated the ex vivo response.

As regards this clonotype: What it binds is unknown.

Germline V gene lookup returns CDR1 SQVTM and CDR2 ANQGSEA. Deletions cut 2 bases from V and 5 bases from J, with 9 bases between. The CDR3 is 12 residues long. TCRdb reprocessed the reads via MiXCR and lists one record per CDR3 protein. The sample holds fewer than 550,000 distinct CDR3 sequences, more than 15% seen once. Sample: CD8+ T cells from PBMCs. This sequence originates from a human donor in good health (CMV status not recorded). Some clones in this sample may be carry-over from other donors' samples. This chain joins TRBV29-1 and TRBJ2-5; D is possibly TRBD1 (6 bases). This chain's CDR3 is CSVESTGETQYF. The CDR3 nucleotides are TGCAGCGTTGAAAGCACAGGGGAGACCCAGTACTTC.